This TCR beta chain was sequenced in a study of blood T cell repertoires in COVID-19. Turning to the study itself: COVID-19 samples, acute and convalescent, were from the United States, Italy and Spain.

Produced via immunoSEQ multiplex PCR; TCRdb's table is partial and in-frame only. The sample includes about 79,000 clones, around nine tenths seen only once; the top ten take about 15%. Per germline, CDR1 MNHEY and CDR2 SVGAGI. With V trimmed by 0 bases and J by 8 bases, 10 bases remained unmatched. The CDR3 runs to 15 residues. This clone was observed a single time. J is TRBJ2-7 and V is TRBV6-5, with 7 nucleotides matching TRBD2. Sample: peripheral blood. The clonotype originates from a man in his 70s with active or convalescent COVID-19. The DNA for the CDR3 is TGTGCCAGCAGTTACTCGAGCTTTGGCGGGAGTAAGCAGTACTTC. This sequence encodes CASSYSSFGGSKQYF.